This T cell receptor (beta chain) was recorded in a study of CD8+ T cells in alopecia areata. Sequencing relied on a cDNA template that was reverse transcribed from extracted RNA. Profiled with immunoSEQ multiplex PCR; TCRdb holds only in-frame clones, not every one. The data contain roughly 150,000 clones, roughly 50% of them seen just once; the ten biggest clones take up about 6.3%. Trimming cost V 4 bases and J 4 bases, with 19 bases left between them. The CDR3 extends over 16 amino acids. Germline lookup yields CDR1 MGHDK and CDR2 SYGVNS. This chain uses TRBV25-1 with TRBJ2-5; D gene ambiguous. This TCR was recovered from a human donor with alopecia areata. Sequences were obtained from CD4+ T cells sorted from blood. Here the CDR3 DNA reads TGTGCCAGCAGTGCCCAAAGAGTGGTGCCTCCAGAGACCCAGTACTTC. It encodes CASSAQRVVPPETQYF.